The sequence of this TCR beta chain was determined in a study of blood T cell repertoires in COVID-19. Study summary: The origin of the acute and convalescent COVID-19 samples was the United States, Italy and Spain. T cells, B-cell-depleted T cells, or PBMCs provided the cDNA or gDNA that served as material.

The V gene lost 0 bases and the J gene lost 2 bases, with 8 bases spanning the gap. The CDR3 runs to 15 residues. Germline loops: CDR1 SGHTA, CDR2 FQGNSA. Source study methods: By means of reference gene primer amplification, nucleated cell counts were estimated. Here immunoSEQ multiplex PCR was the method, and the copy in TCRdb shows in-frame clones only, minus some. V, J and clone size derive from that table, while D and trimming were established from the DNA sequence. The sample gives 250,000 to 350,000 clones, roughly 86% of which show up once; roughly 8% is in the top ten. The TCR originated in a woman in her fifties or sixties who had recovered from COVID-19. Sequencing used peripheral blood. The V call is TRBV7-2, the J call TRBJ2-1; a possible D gene is TRBD1 (6 bases). CDR3 in amino acids: CASSLAAGAYNEQFF. CDR3 nucleotides: TGTGCCAGCAGCTTAGCGGCAGGGGCCTACAATGAGCAGTTCTTC.